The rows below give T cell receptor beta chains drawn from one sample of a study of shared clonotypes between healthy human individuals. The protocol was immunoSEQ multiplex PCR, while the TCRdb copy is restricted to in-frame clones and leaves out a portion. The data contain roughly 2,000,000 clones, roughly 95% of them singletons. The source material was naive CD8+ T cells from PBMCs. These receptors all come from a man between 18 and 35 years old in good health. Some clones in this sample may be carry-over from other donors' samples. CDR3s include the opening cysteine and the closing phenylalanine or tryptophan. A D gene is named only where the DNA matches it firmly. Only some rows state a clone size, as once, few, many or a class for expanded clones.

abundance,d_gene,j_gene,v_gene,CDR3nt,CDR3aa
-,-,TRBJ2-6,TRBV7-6,TGTGCCAGCAGCTTAGACAGGGAAACAGGGGCCAACGTCCTGACTTTC,CASSLDRETGANVLTF
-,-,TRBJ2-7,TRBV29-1,TGCAGCGGGGGGGATCGTGGGCCAGGGTACGAGCAGTACTTC,CSGGDRGPGYEQYF
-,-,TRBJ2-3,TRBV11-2,TGTGCCAGCAGCTTAGATCATCGGGGCCCGGAACGAGATACGCAGTATTTT,CASSLDHRGPERDTQYF
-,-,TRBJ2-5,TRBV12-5,TGTGCTAGTGGTTTGGTGACGGCTCGTTTACAGACCCAGTACTTC,CASGLVTARLQTQYF
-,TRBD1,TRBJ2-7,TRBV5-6,TGTGCCAGCAGTGCCGAGGGACAGGGGGCGCAGAGTGACGAGCAGTACTTC,CASSAEGQGAQSDEQYF
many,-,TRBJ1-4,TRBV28,TGTGCCAGCAGGCAACCCCGACTGGACAGAGATAATGAAAAACTGTTTTTT,CASRQPRLDRDNEKLFF
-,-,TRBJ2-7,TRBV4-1,TGCGCCAGCGGGGTCGTTGGTGGCCAGACCTACGAGCAGTACTTC,CASGVVGGQTYEQYF
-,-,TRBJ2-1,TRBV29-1,TGCAGCACGGGGTGGGGGCGCCGCAATGAGCAGTTCTTC,CSTGWGRRNEQFF
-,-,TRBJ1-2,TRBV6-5,TGTGCCAGCAGTTACCAGGGACTCGGCTATGGCTACACCTTC,CASSYQGLGYGYTF
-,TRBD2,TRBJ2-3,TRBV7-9,TGTGCCAGCAGCTGGCCTAGCGGGAGCCCCACAGATACGCAGTATTTT,CASSWPSGSPTDTQYF
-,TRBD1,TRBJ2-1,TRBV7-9,TGTGCCAGCAGCCAAGGGACAGGGGGAGTGTGGCGGGAGCAGTTCTTC,CASSQGTGGVWREQFF
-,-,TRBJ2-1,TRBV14,TGTGCCAGCACCGAAGGGAAGAGCCTCCAGGTTGAGCAGTTCTTC,CASTEGKSLQVEQFF
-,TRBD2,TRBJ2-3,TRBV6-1,TGTGCCAGCAGTGAAGCTGGCGGGAGGGGCACAGATACGCAGTATTTT,CASSEAGGRGTDTQYF
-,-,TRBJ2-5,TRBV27,TGTGCCAGCAGTCCCCAGGGAGGCGTGGAGACCCAGTACTTC,CASSPQGGVETQYF
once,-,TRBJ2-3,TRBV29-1,TGCAGCGTTGTTGGGAGGGGGGGAGCGCAGTATTTT,CSVVGRGGAQYF
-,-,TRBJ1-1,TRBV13,TGTGCCAGCAGCCCAGAAGCCGGGACTCTCATGAACACTGAAGCTTTCTTT,CASSPEAGTLMNTEAFF
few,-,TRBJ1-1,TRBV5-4,TGTGCCAGCAGCTTGGCATCCAGGTCCACTGAAGCTTTCTTT,CASSLASRSTEAFF
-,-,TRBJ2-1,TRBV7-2,TGTGCCAGCAGCTTACTAGAACACTTCAATGAGCAGTTCTTC,CASSLLEHFNEQFF
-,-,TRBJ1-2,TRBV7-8,TGTGCCAGCAGCTTAAAGGATGGCTACACCTTC,CASSLKDGYTF
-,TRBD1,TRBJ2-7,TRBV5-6,TGTGCCAGCAGCACCGGGACAGCCGGGGAGCAGTACTTC,CASSTGTAGEQYF
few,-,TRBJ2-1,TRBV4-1,TGCGCCAGCAGCCAAGACCGGGGTTCCTACAATGAGCAGTTCTTC,CASSQDRGSYNEQFF
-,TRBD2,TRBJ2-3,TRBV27,TGTGCCAGCAGTGGACTAGCGGGACTCACAGATACGCAGTATTTT,CASSGLAGLTDTQYF
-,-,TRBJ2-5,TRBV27,TGTGCCAGCAGCACCAATGGACGCCTCCAAGAGACCCAGTACTTC,CASSTNGRLQETQYF
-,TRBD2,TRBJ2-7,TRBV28,TGTGCCGCCCTGGGACTAGCGGGAGGGCGTGAACACGAGCAGTACTTC,CAALGLAGGREHEQYF
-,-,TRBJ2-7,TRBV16,TGTGCCAGCAGCCAACAAAACAGGGACTACGAGCAGTACTTC,CASSQQNRDYEQYF
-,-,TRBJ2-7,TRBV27,TGTGCCAGCAGTTTTGGGCTAACCTACGAGCAGTACTTC,CASSFGLTYEQYF
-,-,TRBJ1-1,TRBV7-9,TGTGCCAGCAGCCAAGACAGAAAGACTGAAGCTTTCTTT,CASSQDRKTEAFF
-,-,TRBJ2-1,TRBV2,TGTGCCAGCAGTGAAGCGGGGAGTTCCTACAATGAGCAGTTCTTC,CASSEAGSSYNEQFF
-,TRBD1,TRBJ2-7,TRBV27,TGTGCCAGCAGTTCCACCAGGGGGAGCTTCTACGAGCAGTACTTC,CASSSTRGSFYEQYF
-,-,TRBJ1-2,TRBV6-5,TGTGCCAGCAGCGCGGGATTTGGCTACACCTTC,CASSAGFGYTF
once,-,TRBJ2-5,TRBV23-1,TGCGCCAGCCCTAAGGGGCGACTCCGCCCTCGGTACCAAGAGACCCAGTACTTC,CASPKGRLRPRYQETQYF
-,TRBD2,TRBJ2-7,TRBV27,TGTGCCAGCAGTCCCCGGGGGGCGGGGGGATACGAGCAGTACTTC,CASSPRGAGGYEQYF
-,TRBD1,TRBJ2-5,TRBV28,TGTGCCAGCAGTTTATTACCGGGACAGGGGCCGTTAGAGACCCAGTACTTC,CASSLLPGQGPLETQYF
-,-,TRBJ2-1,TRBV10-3,TGTGCCATCAGTTACGGGACTCCGGAGGGACATGAGCAGTTCTTC,CAISYGTPEGHEQFF
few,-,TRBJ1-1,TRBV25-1,TGTGCCAGCAGTGAATCGGGGGGCCGGAACACTGAAGCTTTCTTT,CASSESGGRNTEAFF
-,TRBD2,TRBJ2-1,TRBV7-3,TGTGCCAGCAGCTTAAAGGCTAGCGGCTACAATGAGCAGTTCTTC,CASSLKASGYNEQFF
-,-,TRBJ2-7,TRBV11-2,TGTGCCAGCAGCTTGATCGGGCTTCTAGGGCAGTACTTC,CASSLIGLLGQYF
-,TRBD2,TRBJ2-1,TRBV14,TGTGCCAGCAGCCGACCGGGACTAGCGGGAAATGAGCAGTTCTTC,CASSRPGLAGNEQFF
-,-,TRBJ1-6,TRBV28,TGTGCCAGCAGTGAGGACAATTCACCCCTCCACTTT,CASSEDNSPLHF
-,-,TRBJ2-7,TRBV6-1,TGTGCCAGCAGTGAGTGGCGGGGAGGTAGCTCCTACGAGCAGTACTTC,CASSEWRGGSSYEQYF
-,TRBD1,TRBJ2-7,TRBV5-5,TGTGCCAGCAGCCACGACAGGGGACACGAGCAGTACTTC,CASSHDRGHEQYF
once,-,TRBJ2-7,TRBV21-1,TGTGCCAGCAGCAAAGCATGGCAGGATGACCACGAGCAGTACTTC,CASSKAWQDDHEQYF
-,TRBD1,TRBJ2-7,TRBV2,TGTGCCACCTCGGGGATAACTCAATTGACAGGGGGGAATACTTACGAGCAGTACTTC,CATSGITQLTGGNTYEQYF
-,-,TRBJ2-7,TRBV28,TGTGCCAGCAGTCTCTCGGGGACTTTGGTAAACCACGAGCAGTACTTC,CASSLSGTLVNHEQYF
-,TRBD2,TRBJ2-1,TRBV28,TGTGCCAGCAGAGGGGCGGGAGGATACAATGAGCAGTTCTTC,CASRGAGGYNEQFF
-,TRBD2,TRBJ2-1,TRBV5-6,TGTGCCAGCAGCTTGGGTCTAGCGGGAAGGAACAATGAGCAGTTCTTC,CASSLGLAGRNNEQFF
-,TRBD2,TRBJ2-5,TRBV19,TGTGCCAGTACCATGACTAGCCACTACCTCGTTGAGACCCAGTACTTC,CASTMTSHYLVETQYF
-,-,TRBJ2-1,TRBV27,TGTGCCACCGTACCAAAGATGGGTGAGCAGTTCTTC,CATVPKMGEQFF
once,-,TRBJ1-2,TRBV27,TGTGCCAGCAGTTTAAGGGCAGTCCTTAACTATGGCTACACCTTC,CASSLRAVLNYGYTF
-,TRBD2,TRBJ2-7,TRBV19,TGTGCCAGTAGTGTTAGCGGGTACGAGCAGTACTTC,CASSVSGYEQYF
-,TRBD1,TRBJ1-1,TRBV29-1,TGCAGCGTCCCGCCTACAGGGGGCTCGGACACTGAAGCTTTCTTT,CSVPPTGGSDTEAFF
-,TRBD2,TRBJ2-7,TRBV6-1,TGTGCCAGCAGTGAAACGGGACTAGGTTACGAGCAGTACTTC,CASSETGLGYEQYF
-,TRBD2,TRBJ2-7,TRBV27,TGTGCCAGCAGTGGAACGGGACTAGCCTACGAGCAGTACTTC,CASSGTGLAYEQYF
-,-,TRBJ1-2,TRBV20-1,TGCAGTGCGGGAAAGTATGGCTACACCTTC,CSAGKYGYTF